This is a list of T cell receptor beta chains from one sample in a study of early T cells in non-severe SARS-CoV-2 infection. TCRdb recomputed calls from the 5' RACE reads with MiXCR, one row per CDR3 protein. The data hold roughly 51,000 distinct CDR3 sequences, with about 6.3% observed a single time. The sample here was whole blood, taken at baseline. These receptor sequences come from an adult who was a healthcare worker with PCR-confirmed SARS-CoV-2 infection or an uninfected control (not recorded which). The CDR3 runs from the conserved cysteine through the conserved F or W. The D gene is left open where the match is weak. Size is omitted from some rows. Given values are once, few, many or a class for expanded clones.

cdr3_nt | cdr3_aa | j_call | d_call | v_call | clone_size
TGTGCCACCAGCAGGGATGAGGCGGTTCAGTACTTC | CATSRDEAVQYF | TRBJ2-4 | NA | TRBV15 | NA
TGTGCCAGCAGTTCCCTGGGACTTTACTACAATGAGCAGCTCTTC | CASSSLGLYYNEQLF | TRBJ2-1 | NA | TRBV6-2/TRBV6-3 | NA
TGTGCCAGCAGCCACCCTGCCTCCGCGGTGACAGATACGCAGTATTTT | CASSHPASAVTDTQYF | TRBJ2-3 | NA | TRBV7-9 | NA
TGTGCCAGCAGCCAGGGAGACTACCTTGGTGAGCAGTTCTTC | CASSQGDYLGEQFF | TRBJ2-1 | NA | TRBV14 | NA
TGTGCCAGCCTCGGGGGGGTCCCATACAATGAGCAGTTCTTC | CASLGGVPYNEQFF | TRBJ2-1 | TRBD2 | TRBV6-1 | many
TGTGCCAGCAGCGTAGAGGGGTACATGAACACTGAAGCTTTCTTT | CASSVEGYMNTEAFF | TRBJ1-1 | NA | TRBV9 | NA
TGTGCCAGCAGTTTACTGGGCACCTCCGAGCAGTACTTC | CASSLLGTSEQYF | TRBJ2-7 | NA | TRBV27 | many
TGCAGCGTTGAAGATCAGTGGCGGAATCCGCTAGCCAAAAACATTCAGTACTTC | CSVEDQWRNPLAKNIQYF | TRBJ2-4 | NA | TRBV29-1 | NA
TGTGCCAGCAGCTTCGGGCCCCCCCCCGGTGTCGACACTGAAGCTTTCTTT | CASSFGPPPGVDTEAFF | TRBJ1-1 | NA | TRBV7-2 | few
TGTGCCAGCTCACCACCTGGCGTCCGCACCTACGAGCAGTACTTC | CASSPPGVRTYEQYF | TRBJ2-7 | NA | TRBV18 | many
TGTGCCAGCGGGGGAGAACACTACGAGCAGTACTTC | CASGGEHYEQYF | TRBJ2-7 | NA | TRBV7-6 | many
TGCGCCAGCAAACGGGGGACCACTGAAGCTTTCTTT | CASKRGTTEAFF | TRBJ1-1 | NA | TRBV10-1 | few
TGCGCCAGCAGCCTCCGGAGCGGCGAGCAGTACTTC | CASSLRSGEQYF | TRBJ2-7 | NA | TRBV10-2 | few
TGCAGCGTTGTTAAGGGGTCCCCTTCCGAGCAGTACTTC | CSVVKGSPSEQYF | TRBJ2-7 | NA | TRBV29-1 | once
TGTGCCAGTAACGTTATATTCGGGGGCCCTAATAGCAATCAGCCCCAGCATTTT | CASNVIFGGPNSNQPQHF | TRBJ1-5 | NA | TRBV28 | many
TGTGCCAGCAGTTTTTCGGCTAGCCGGTATGAGACCCAGTACTTC | CASSFSASRYETQYF | TRBJ2-5 | NA | TRBV28 | NA
TGTGCCAGCAGCCGGGACAACTACTATGGCTACACCTTC | CASSRDNYYGYTF | TRBJ1-2 | NA | TRBV5-6 | many
TGTGCCAGCAGTCCCGACGAGGGGACAGTCTACTCCTACGAGCAGTACTTC | CASSPDEGTVYSYEQYF | TRBJ2-7 | TRBD1 | TRBV12-3/TRBV12-4 | NA
TGTGCCAGCAGCCAGGGCGCCACCGGGGAGCTGTTTTTT | CASSQGATGELFF | TRBJ2-2 | NA | TRBV7-6 | many
TGCAGCGGACAGACAGGGGGCAACTATGGCTACACCTTC | CSGQTGGNYGYTF | TRBJ1-2 | TRBD1 | TRBV29-1 | few
TGCGCCAGCAGCTCACGACTACCCACAGATACGCAGTATTTT | CASSSRLPTDTQYF | TRBJ2-3 | NA | TRBV4-3 | few